This paragraph covers one TCR beta chain sequence. Germline CDR1 and CDR2: KGHDR and SFDVKD. CDR3 length: 16 residues. V lost 2 bases and J 1 base, leaving 10 bases between the germline ends. TCRdb reanalysed the RACE reads using MiXCR and keeps one entry per CDR3 protein. The data hold under 200,000 distinct CDR3 sequences, with 28% observed a single time. The sample comes from a study of human T cells and chemical hapten exposure. Time point in this sample: patch test 3, about 24 weeks after DPC sensitization. Treatment in this sample: therapeutic diphenylcyclopropenone sensitization with weekly scalp DPC.

V usage is TRBV24-1 and J usage is TRBJ2-2; D possibly corresponds to TRBD1 (6 bases). Sequences were derived from whole blood, sampled in connection with sensitization to the hapten diphenylcyclopropenone (DPC). This sequence was found in a woman aged 18-35 years with alopecia areata. Some clones in this sample may be carry-over from other donors' samples. The CDR3, as DNA: TGTGCCACCAGTGATTCGGACAGAGGGAACACCGGGGAGCTGTTTTTT. Residues: CATSDSDRGNTGELFF.